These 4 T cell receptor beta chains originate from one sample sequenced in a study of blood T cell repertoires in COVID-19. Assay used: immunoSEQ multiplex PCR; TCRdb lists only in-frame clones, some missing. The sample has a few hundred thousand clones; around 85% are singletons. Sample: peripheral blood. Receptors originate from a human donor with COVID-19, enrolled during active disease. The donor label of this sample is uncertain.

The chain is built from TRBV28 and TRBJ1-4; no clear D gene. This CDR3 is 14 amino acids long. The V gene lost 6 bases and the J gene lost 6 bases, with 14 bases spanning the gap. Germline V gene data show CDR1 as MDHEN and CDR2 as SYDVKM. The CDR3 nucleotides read TGTGCCAGCAGCCCGCGAGTGGCGGATGAAAAACTGTTTTTT. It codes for CASSPRVADEKLFF.

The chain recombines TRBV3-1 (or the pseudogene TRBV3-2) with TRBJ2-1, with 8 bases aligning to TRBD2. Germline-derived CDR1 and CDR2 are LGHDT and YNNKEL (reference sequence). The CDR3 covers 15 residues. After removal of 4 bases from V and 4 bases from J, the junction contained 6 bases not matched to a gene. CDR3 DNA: TGTGCCAGCAGCCCGGCAGCGGGAGTGTACAATGAGCAGTTCTTC. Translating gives CASSPAAGVYNEQFF.

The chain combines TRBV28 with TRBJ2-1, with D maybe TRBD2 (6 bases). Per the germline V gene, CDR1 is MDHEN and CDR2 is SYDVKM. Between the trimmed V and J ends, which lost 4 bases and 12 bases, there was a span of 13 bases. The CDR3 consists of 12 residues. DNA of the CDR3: TGTGCCAGCAGTTCGTTGGGGGGTGGGCAGTTCTTC. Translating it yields CASSSLGGGQFF. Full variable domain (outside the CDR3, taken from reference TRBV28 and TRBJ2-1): DVKVTQSSRYLVKRTGEKVFLECVQDMDHENMFWYRQDPGLGLRLIYFSYDVKMKEKGDIPEGYSVSREKKERFSLILESASTNQTSMYLCASSSLGGGQFFGPGTRLTVL.

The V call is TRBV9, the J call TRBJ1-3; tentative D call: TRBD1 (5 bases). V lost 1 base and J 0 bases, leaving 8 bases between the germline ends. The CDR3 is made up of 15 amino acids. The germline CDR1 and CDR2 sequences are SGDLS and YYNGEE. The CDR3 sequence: CASSVTGDSGNTIYF. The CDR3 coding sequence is TGTGCCAGCAGCGTAACAGGTGACTCTGGAAACACCATATATTTT.